Listed here is a single TCR beta chain. The target antigen is unknown. This entry comes from a study of OX40 agonist ivuxolimab in advanced cancers. There are 13 residues in the CDR3. Trimming stripped 6 bases from V and 5 bases from J, with 16 bases between. From germline, CDR1 is SQVTM and CDR2 ANQGSEA. Study outcomes and limitations: At 0.1 to 3.0 mg/kg and by week 6, CD4+ and CD8+ T cells in the blood had expanded clonally.

Method: immunoSEQ multiplex PCR; TCRdb's copy keeps in-frame clones and lacks some. The sample contains 65,000 to 85,000 clones, roughly 85% of which appear only once. Sequences were derived from CD4+ or CD8+ T cells sorted from blood, sampled in a trial of the OX40 agonist ivuxolimab. The J gene is TRBJ1-2, the V gene TRBV29-1; the D gene is possibly TRBD1 (6 bases). This clonotype originated in an adult with an advanced solid tumor such as melanoma, head and neck, liver or kidney cancer. CDR3 amino acids: CSVRKGGDYGYTF. Written as DNA, the CDR3 is TGCAGCGTGAGGAAAGGGGGGGATTATGGCTACACCTTC.